This T cell receptor beta chain was documented in a study of response to subunit inactivated influenza vaccine. Points from the study as a whole: The study's authors posited that every seasonal influenza vaccination enlists few new T cells.

A single record per CDR3 protein comes from TCRdb applying MiXCR to the RT-PCR reads. This sample has 710,000 or so distinct CDR3 sequences, with 15% to 19% found just once. A word on this clonotype: Its matching antigen is unknown.

The CDR3 runs 15 residues. The germline CDR1 and CDR2 sequences are SGHTA and FQGNSA. Trimming left V 3 bases short and J 13 bases short, with 19 bases between. The sequence came from a man in his fifties or sixties who received an inactivated influenza vaccine. The J gene is TRBJ1-6, the V gene TRBV7-2; tentative D call: TRBD1 (5 bases). The sequenced sample was PBMCs from blood, obtained about 12 days after vaccination. The DNA for the CDR3 is TGTGCCAGCAGCTTTTTTCTCACGGCCGGGGGGCCCCTCCACTTT. This translates into CASSFFLTAGGPLHF.